This T cell receptor (beta chain) was documented in a study of radiotherapy plus CTLA-4 blockade in lung cancer. Whole-study context: Disease control was seen in about 30% of patients, objective responses in approximately 20%.

Assay: immunoSEQ multiplex PCR; the TCRdb copy retains only in-frame clones and omits some. The sample has around 110,000 clones; approximately 80% are singletons. Study outcomes and limitations: Reports state that early shifts in blood T cell clones, with interferon-beta, best predicted response. Tumor-derived TCR clones expanded in blood after radiotherapy plus ipilimumab.

Notes on this clone: What it binds is not known.

Per the germline V gene, CDR1 is GTSNPN and CDR2 is SVGIG (reference sequence). This CDR3 is 18 amino acids long. Trimming stripped 5 bases from V and 6 bases from J, with 26 bases between. The chain has TRBV30 and TRBJ2-6; D might be TRBD2 (5 bases). The clonotype comes from a human donor with non-small cell lung cancer that progressed on radiotherapy plus ipilimumab. Some clones in this sample may be carry-over from other donors' samples. Sequencing used peripheral blood, obtained from a patient treated with radiotherapy plus ipilimumab. The CDR3 here is CAWSGLRAPKRKANVLTF. CDR3 DNA: TGTGCCTGGTCGGGGTTAAGGGCCCCCAAACGTAAGGCCAACGTCCTGACTTTC.